This note documents a single T cell receptor (beta chain) sequence. The CDR3 totals 16 residues. Trimming removed 3 bases at V and 3 bases at J, with 17 bases between. Per the germline V gene, CDR1 is SGHTA and CDR2 is FQGNSA. The TCRbeta library incorporated unique molecular identifiers. One entry per CDR3 protein, called by TCRdb with MiXCR from the PCR reads. The sample yields fewer than 700,000 distinct CDR3 sequences, under 30% seen once. The data are from a study of T-cell reconstitution after alpha-beta-depleted transplantation in children. The rearrangement joins TRBV7-2 to TRBJ1-2; possibly TRBD1 for D (5 bases). The TCR comes from a boy younger than two who had a stem cell transplant for acute myeloid leukemia, so the T cells may come from the graft donor. This sample comprised PBMCs, mostly from graft donor cells, obtained 360 days after TCRalphabeta/CD19-depleted stem cell transplant. The CDR3 DNA is TGTGCCAGCAGCTTTTCATTTCTCCGGGGGGACTATGGCTACACCTTC. Its protein is CASSFSFLRGDYGYTF.